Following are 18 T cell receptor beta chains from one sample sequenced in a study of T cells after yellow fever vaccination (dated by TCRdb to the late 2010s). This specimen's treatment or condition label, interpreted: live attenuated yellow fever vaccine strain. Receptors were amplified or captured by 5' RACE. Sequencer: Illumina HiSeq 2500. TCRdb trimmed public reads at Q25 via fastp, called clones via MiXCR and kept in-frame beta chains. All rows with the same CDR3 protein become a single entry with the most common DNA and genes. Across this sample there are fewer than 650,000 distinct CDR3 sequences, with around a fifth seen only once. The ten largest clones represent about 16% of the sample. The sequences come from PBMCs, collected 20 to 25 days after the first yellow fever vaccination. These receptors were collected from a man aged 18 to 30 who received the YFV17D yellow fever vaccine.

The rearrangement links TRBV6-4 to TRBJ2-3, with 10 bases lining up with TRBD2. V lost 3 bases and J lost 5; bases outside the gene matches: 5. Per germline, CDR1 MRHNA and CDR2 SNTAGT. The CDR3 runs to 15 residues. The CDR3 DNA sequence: TGTGCCAGCAGTGAGCTAGCGGGGGAGATAGATACGCAGTATTTT. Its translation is CASSELAGEIDTQYF.

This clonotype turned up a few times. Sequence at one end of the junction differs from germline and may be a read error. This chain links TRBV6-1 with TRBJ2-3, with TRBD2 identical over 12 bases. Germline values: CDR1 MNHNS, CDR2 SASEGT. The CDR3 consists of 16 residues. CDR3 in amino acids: CASSATSGGAADTQYF. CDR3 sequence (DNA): TGTGCTAGCAGTGCGACTAGCGGGGGCGCGGCAGATACGCAGTATTTT.

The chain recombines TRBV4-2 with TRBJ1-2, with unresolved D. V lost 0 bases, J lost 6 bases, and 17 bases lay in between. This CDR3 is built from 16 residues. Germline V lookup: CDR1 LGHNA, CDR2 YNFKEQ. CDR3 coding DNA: TGTGCCAGCAGCCAAGATCTCGGGCAACGAAACCATGGCTACACCTTC. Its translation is CASSQDLGQRNHGYTF.

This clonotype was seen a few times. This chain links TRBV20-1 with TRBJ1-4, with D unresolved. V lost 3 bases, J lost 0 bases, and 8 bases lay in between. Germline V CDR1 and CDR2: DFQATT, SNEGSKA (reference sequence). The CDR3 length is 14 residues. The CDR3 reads CSASMFATNEKLFF. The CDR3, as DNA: TGCAGTGCTAGTATGTTTGCAACTAATGAAAAACTGTTTTTT.

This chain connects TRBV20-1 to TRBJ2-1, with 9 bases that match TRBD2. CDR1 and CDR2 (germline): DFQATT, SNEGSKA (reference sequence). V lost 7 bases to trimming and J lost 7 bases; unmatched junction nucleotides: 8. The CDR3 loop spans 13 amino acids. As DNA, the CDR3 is TGCAGTGGGTCGCGGGGGGGTGCGAATGAGCAGTTCTTC. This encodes CSGSRGGANEQFF.

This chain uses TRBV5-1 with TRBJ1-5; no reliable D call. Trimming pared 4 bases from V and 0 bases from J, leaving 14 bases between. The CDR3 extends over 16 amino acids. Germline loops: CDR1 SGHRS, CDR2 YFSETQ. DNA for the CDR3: TGCGCCAGCAGCCTTGTTGGGAGTAATAGCAATCAGCCCCAGCATTTT. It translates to CASSLVGSNSNQPQHF.

The CDR3 DNA follows: TGTGCCAGCAGCTTGGCCGGGGTAGCAGTAGAGACCCAGTACTTC. Translating it yields CASSLAGVAVETQYF. The chain joins TRBV5-8 to TRBJ2-5; perhaps TRBD2 as D (5 bases). The CDR3 has 15 residues. The germline CDR1 and CDR2 sequences are SGHTS and YDEGEE. Trimming removed 0 bases from V and 4 bases from J, with 13 bases in between.

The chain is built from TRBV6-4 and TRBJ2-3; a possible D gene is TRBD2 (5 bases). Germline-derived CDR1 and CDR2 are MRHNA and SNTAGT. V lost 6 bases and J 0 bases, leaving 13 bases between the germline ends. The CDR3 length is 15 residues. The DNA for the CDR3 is TGTGCCAGCAGAAGGACTTTTACTAGCACAGATACGCAGTATTTT. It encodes CASRRTFTSTDTQYF.

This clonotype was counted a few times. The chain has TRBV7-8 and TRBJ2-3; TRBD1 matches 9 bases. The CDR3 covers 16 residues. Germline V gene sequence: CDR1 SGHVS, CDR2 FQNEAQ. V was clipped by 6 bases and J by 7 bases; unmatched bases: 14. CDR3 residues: CASSSQRTGALHTQYF. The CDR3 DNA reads TGTGCCAGCAGTTCCCAAAGGACAGGGGCCCTCCATACGCAGTATTTT. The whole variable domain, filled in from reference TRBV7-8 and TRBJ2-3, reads GAGVSQSPRYKVAKRGQDVALRCDPISGHVSLFWYQQALGQGPEFLTYFQNEAQLDKSGLPSDRFFAERPEGSVSTLKIQRTQQEDSAVYLCASSSQRTGALHTQYFGPGTRLTVL.

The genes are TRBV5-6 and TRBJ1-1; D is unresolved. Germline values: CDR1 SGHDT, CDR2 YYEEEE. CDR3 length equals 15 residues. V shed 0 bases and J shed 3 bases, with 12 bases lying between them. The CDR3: CASSLVARRDTEAFF. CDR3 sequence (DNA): TGTGCCAGCAGCTTGGTCGCCCGGCGGGACACTGAAGCTTTCTTT.

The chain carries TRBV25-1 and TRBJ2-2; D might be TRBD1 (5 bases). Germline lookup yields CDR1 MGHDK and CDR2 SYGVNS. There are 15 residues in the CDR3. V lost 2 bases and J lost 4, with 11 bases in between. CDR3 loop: CASSEGMGLTGELFF. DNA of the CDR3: TGTGCCAGCAGTGAAGGGATGGGGCTCACCGGGGAGCTGTTTTTT.

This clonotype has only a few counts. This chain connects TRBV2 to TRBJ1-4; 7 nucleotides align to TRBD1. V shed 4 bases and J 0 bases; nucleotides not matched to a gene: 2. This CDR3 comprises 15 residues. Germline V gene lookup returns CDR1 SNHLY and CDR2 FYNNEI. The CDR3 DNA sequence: TGTGCCAGCAGTGGGGACAGAGCAACTAATGAAAAACTGTTTTTT. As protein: CASSGDRATNEKLFF.

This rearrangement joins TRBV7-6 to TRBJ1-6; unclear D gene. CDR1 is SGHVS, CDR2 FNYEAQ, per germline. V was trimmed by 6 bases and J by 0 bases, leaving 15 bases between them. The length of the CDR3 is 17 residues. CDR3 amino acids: CASSPRLQSSYNSPLHF. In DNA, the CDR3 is TGTGCCAGCAGTCCCCGATTACAAAGCTCCTATAATTCACCCCTCCACTTT.

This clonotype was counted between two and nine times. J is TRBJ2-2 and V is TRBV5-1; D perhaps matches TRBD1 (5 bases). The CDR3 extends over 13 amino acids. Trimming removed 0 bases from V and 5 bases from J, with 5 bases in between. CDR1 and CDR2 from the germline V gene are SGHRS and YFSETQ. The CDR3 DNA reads TGCGCCAGCAGCTTGGGACAGACCGGGGAGCTGTTTTTT. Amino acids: CASSLGQTGELFF.

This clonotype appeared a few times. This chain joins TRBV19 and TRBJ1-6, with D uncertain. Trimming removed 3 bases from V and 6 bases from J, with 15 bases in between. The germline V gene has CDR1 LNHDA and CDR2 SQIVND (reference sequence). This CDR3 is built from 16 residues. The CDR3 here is CASSMETAVANSPLHF. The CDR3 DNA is TGTGCCAGTAGTATGGAGACGGCTGTAGCTAATTCACCCCTCCACTTT.

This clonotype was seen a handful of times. The CDR3 DNA reads as TGTGCCACCAGCAGAAAAGGGGGCGCGGACACCGGGGAGCTGTTTTTT. Its translation is CATSRKGGADTGELFF. J is TRBJ2-2 and V is TRBV15, with 7 nucleotides matching TRBD1. Per the germline V gene, CDR1 is LNHNV and CDR2 is YYDKDF (reference sequence). The CDR3 loop spans 16 amino acids. The V gene end was trimmed by 2 bases and the J gene end by 3 bases; junction bases not matched to a gene: 6.

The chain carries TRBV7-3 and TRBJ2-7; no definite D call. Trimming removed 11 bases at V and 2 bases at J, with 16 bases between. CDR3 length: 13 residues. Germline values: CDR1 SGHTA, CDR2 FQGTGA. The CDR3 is CAPIPPRTYEQYV. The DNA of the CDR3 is TGTGCCCCGATACCCCCCAGGACCTACGAGCAGTACGTC.

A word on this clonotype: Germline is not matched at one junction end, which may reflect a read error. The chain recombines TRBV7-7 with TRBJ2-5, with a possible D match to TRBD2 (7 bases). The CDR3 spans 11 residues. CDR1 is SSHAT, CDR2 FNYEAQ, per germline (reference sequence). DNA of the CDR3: TGTGCTAGCAGCTCCGGGGGGCCCCAGTACTTC. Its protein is CASSSGGPQYF.